Listed below are T cell receptor beta chains from one sample, sequenced in a study of OX40 agonist ivuxolimab in advanced cancers. TCRdb's copy holds only in-frame clones and misses some; the assay was immunoSEQ multiplex PCR. Seen here are around 50,000 clones, 81% observed once, and the top ten hold about 0.8%. The starting material was CD4+ or CD8+ T cells sorted from blood, obtained in a trial of the OX40 agonist ivuxolimab. The receptor source for this set is an adult with an advanced solid tumor such as melanoma, head and neck, liver or kidney cancer. The CDR3 runs from the conserved cysteine through the conserved F or W. The D gene is left open where the match is weak. Where a row states a size, it is once, few, many or the class of an expanded clone; other rows omit it.

j_call: TRBJ2-3
v_call: TRBV6-5
d_call: TRBD1
clone_size: NA
cdr3_aa: CAARQGGVTDTQYF

j_call: TRBJ1-1
v_call: TRBV9
d_call: NA
clone_size: NA
cdr3_aa: CASSVGVELNTEAFF

j_call: TRBJ2-5
v_call: TRBV5-1
d_call: TRBD2
clone_size: once
cdr3_aa: CASSLAGGYQETQYF

j_call: TRBJ2-1
v_call: TRBV11-2
d_call: NA
clone_size: NA
cdr3_aa: CASSLGRNNEQFF

j_call: TRBJ1-2
v_call: TRBV10-1
d_call: TRBD1
clone_size: NA
cdr3_aa: CASSEGQGLRYGYTF

j_call: TRBJ2-7
v_call: TRBV6-1
d_call: TRBD2
clone_size: few
cdr3_aa: CASSEVELAGVWSYEQYF

j_call: TRBJ2-7
v_call: TRBV5-4
d_call: TRBD2
clone_size: NA
cdr3_aa: CASSLQPGGPYEQYF

j_call: TRBJ1-4
v_call: TRBV15
d_call: NA
clone_size: NA
cdr3_aa: CATSRGLVEKLFF

j_call: TRBJ2-7
v_call: TRBV7-6
d_call: TRBD1
clone_size: medium-sized
cdr3_aa: CASSLVETGGEQYF

j_call: TRBJ1-6
v_call: TRBV5-1
d_call: NA
clone_size: once
cdr3_aa: CASSLDRSSYNSPLHF

j_call: TRBJ1-2
v_call: TRBV11-2
d_call: TRBD1
clone_size: NA
cdr3_aa: CASSSEQGLWGYTF

j_call: TRBJ2-1
v_call: TRBV14
d_call: TRBD2
clone_size: NA
cdr3_aa: CASSPGGASSEQFF

j_call: TRBJ1-3
v_call: TRBV6-1
d_call: TRBD1
clone_size: NA
cdr3_aa: CASSLEGADGNTIYF

j_call: TRBJ1-5
v_call: TRBV6-1
d_call: NA
clone_size: NA
cdr3_aa: CASSEDRASQPQHF

j_call: TRBJ2-6
v_call: TRBV5-4
d_call: TRBD2
clone_size: NA
cdr3_aa: CASSNNLAGGPSGANVLTF

j_call: TRBJ1-3
v_call: TRBV11-2
d_call: NA
clone_size: NA
cdr3_aa: CASSLDLPRAHDTIYF

j_call: TRBJ2-5
v_call: TRBV5-8
d_call: TRBD2
clone_size: NA
cdr3_aa: CASSPGLAGEQETQYF

j_call: TRBJ2-5
v_call: TRBV27
d_call: NA
clone_size: NA
cdr3_aa: CASGQQKETQYF